This record covers a single T cell receptor (beta chain). As yet, its antigen is unknown. In the CD4+ fraction, cells were divided into CD45RA+ naive and CD45RA-negative memory subsets. This sample is drawn from a study of shared clonotypes between healthy human individuals. Study observations and caveats: An expected dependence of interdonor clonotype sharing on sequencing depth was noted.

Trimming took 3 bases from V and 5 from J; bases not matched to a gene: 6. The germline V gene encodes CDR1 KGHSH and CDR2 LQKENI. The length of the CDR3 is 16 residues. Original handling: ImmunoSEQ output held junction-only sequences without quality scores, so filtering differed. Sequencing used immunoSEQ multiplex PCR; TCRdb keeps in-frame clones, though not all of them. That table is the source of V, J and clone size, and D and trimming were worked out from the DNA. The sample lists about 2.4 million clones, roughly 92% occurring once. The sequenced material came from naive CD4+ T cells sorted from blood. As to subset: CD45RA+ positively selected. The TCR originated in a man aged 18-30 years in good health. This chain joins TRBV18 and TRBJ1-6, with 8 positions matching TRBD1. The CDR3: CASSPLPTGDNSPLHF. CDR3 in DNA: TGTGCCAGCTCACCTCTCCCGACAGGGGATAATTCACCCCTCCACTTT.